Below are 24 T cell receptor beta chains sequenced from a single sample in a study of blood T cell repertoires in COVID-19. Profiled with immunoSEQ multiplex PCR; TCRdb holds only in-frame clones, not every one. The sample consists of 130,000 or so clones, roughly 86% of them appearing once. Specimen: peripheral blood. The receptors come from a woman aged 45-65 years who had recovered from COVID-19.

Comment on this clone: A junction end diverges from the germline sequence, so it may reflect a read error. V is TRBV18 and J is TRBJ2-1, with 7 bases matching TRBD1. The CDR3 is 14 amino acids. Germline CDR1 is KGHSH and CDR2 is LQKENI. The CDR3 DNA is TGTGCCAACTCAAGACAGGGAGCCAACAATGAGCAGTTCTTC. Translating it yields CANSRQGANNEQFF.

The chain is built from TRBV7-9 and TRBJ2-5; 10 nucleotides align to TRBD2. Trimming took 2 bases from V and 5 from J; bases not matched to a gene: 8. CDR3 length: 16 amino acids. Looked up from germline, CDR1 is SEHNR and CDR2 is FQNEAQ (reference sequence). The CDR3: CASSLTSGIAGETQYF. The DNA for the CDR3 is TGTGCCAGCAGCTTAACTAGCGGGATCGCCGGGGAGACCCAGTACTTC.

The chain uses TRBV6-5 and TRBJ1-2, with 11 bases fitting TRBD1. Germline V gives CDR1 MNHEY, CDR2 SVGAGI. Trimming removed 6 bases from V and 6 bases from J; junction bases left unmatched: 6. The CDR3 spans 14 residues. The CDR3 is CASRGDRGLHGYTF. In DNA, the CDR3 is TGTGCCAGCAGGGGGGACAGGGGGTTGCATGGCTACACCTTC.

The chain combines TRBV5-1 with TRBJ1-2; D gene uncertain. The germline V gene has CDR1 SGHRS and CDR2 YFSETQ. CDR3 length: 14 amino acids. V gave up 4 bases and J gave up 7 bases, with 17 bases separating them. CDR3 DNA: TGCGCCAGCAGCCCCAATGACGGCTCGGGTGGCTACACCTTC. It codes for CASSPNDGSGGYTF.

The CDR3 protein is CASSLDRFSGNTIYF. The CDR3 DNA is TGTGCCAGCAGCTTAGACAGGTTCTCTGGAAACACCATATATTTT. The rearrangement joins TRBV7-6 to TRBJ1-3; maybe TRBD1 (5 bases). This CDR3 comprises 15 residues. CDR1 SGHVS and CDR2 FNYEAQ come from the germline V gene. V was shortened by 1 base and J by 0 bases, with 7 bases between the two germline ends. Using reference TRBV7-6 and TRBJ1-3 for the parts outside the CDR3, the full variable domain is GAGVSQSPRYKVTKRGQDVALRCDPISGHVSLYWYRQALGQGPEFLTYFNYEAQQDKSGLPNDRFSAERPEGSISTLTIQRTEQRDSAMYRCASSLDRFSGNTIYFGEGSWLTVV.

The chain joins TRBV19 to TRBJ2-1; 8 positions agree with TRBD2. The length of the CDR3 is 14 residues. Unmatched junction bases numbered 8, after V lost 6 bases and J lost 7 bases. From germline, CDR1 is LNHDA and CDR2 SQIVND (reference sequence). The CDR3, as DNA: TGTGCCAGTAGGAGAGCGGGGGATAGGAATGAGCAGTTCTTC. Translating gives CASRRAGDRNEQFF.

This clone was counted a single time. This sequence joins TRBV28 and TRBJ2-7; possible D gene TRBD1, 6 bases. CDR1 is MDHEN and CDR2 is SYDVKM in the germline V gene. V shed 5 bases and J shed 4 bases, with 12 bases lying between them. The CDR3 contains 13 residues. CDR3 loop: CASSPSDRYEQYF. CDR3 bases: TGTGCCAGCAGTCCCTCGGACAGATACGAGCAGTACTTC.

The chain links TRBV30 to TRBJ2-1; D might be TRBD1 (6 bases). From germline, CDR1 is GTSNPN and CDR2 SVGIG (reference sequence). The CDR3 is made up of 12 amino acids. V lost 2 bases and J 5 bases, leaving 7 bases between the germline ends. The CDR3 loop reads CAWSNRDNEQFF. DNA for the CDR3: TGTGCCTGGAGTAACAGGGACAATGAGCAGTTCTTC.

The chain combines TRBV5-6 with TRBJ1-1, with 7 bases lining up with TRBD1. The CDR3 loop spans 15 amino acids. The germline CDR1 and CDR2 sequences are SGHDT and YYEEEE. The V segment lost 4 bases and the J segment 6 bases; nucleotides outside the gene matches: 12. The CDR3: CASSGSQQGNSEAFF. The CDR3 coding sequence is TGTGCCAGCAGCGGGTCGCAACAGGGGAATTCTGAAGCTTTCTTT.

The rearrangement links TRBV7-7 to TRBJ2-1; a possible D gene is TRBD1 (5 bases). Germline CDR1 reads SSHAT; CDR2 reads FNYEAQ (reference sequence). Trimming shortened V by 5 bases and J by 0 bases, and 11 bases separated the two germline ends. This CDR3 region has 15 residues. CDR3: CASSADRSSYNEQFF. In DNA form, the CDR3 reads TGTGCCAGCAGCGCAGACAGAAGCTCCTACAATGAGCAGTTCTTC.

This chain links TRBV7-3 with TRBJ2-5; a possible D gene is TRBD1 (6 bases). The CDR3 loop spans 13 amino acids. V was shortened by 5 bases and J by 2 bases, with 9 bases between the two germline ends. Germline V gene lookup returns CDR1 SGHTA and CDR2 FQGTGA. This CDR3 reads CASSTGQQETQYF. The CDR3 DNA is TGTGCCAGCAGCACCGGACAGCAAGAGACCCAGTACTTC. Using reference TRBV7-3 and TRBJ2-5 for the parts outside the CDR3, the full variable domain is GAGVSQTPSNKVTEKGKYVELRCDPISGHTALYWYRQSLGQGPEFLIYFQGTGAADDSGLPNDRFFAVRPEGSVSTLKIQRTERGDSAVYLCASSTGQQETQYFGPGTRLLVL.

The chain combines TRBV7-8 with TRBJ2-7; no definite D call. V was shortened by 2 bases and J by 4 bases, with 12 bases between the two germline ends. CDR1 SGHVS and CDR2 FQNEAQ come from the germline V gene. The CDR3 is 14 residues long. DNA of the CDR3: TGTGCCAGCAGCTTAATCGGTAGCTCTTACGAGCAGTACTTC. This encodes CASSLIGSSYEQYF.

The CDR3 sequence: CASSLSYLLASTDTQYF. In DNA form, the CDR3 reads TGTGCCAGCAGTTTATCCTATTTACTAGCAAGCACAGATACGCAGTATTTT. This chain joins TRBV27 and TRBJ2-3; D is possibly TRBD2 (6 bases). CDR3 length equals 17 residues. Germline CDR1 is MNHEY and CDR2 is SMNVEV (reference sequence). Trimming removed 0 bases from V and 0 bases from J, with 13 bases in between.

This rearrangement joins TRBV7-8 to TRBJ2-7; no firm D call. The V and J ends lost 1 base and 6 bases respectively, with 13 bases between them. The CDR3 length is 14 residues. Germline-derived CDR1 and CDR2 are SGHVS and FQNEAQ. The CDR3 loop is CASSLVSQVGEQYF. CDR3 in DNA: TGTGCCAGCAGCTTAGTAAGCCAGGTGGGCGAGCAGTACTTC.

The V call is TRBV27, the J call TRBJ2-2; a weak D match, TRBD1 (6 bases). This CDR3 is built from 13 residues. Germline V gives CDR1 MNHEY, CDR2 SMNVEV (reference sequence). The V and J ends lost 5 bases and 9 bases respectively, with 13 bases between them. This chain's CDR3 is CASSPLQGRELFF. The CDR3 DNA reads as TGTGCCAGCAGTCCGTTACAGGGAAGGGAGCTGTTTTTT.

This chain links TRBV18 with TRBJ2-2, with 9 positions matching TRBD2. Unmatched junction bases numbered 3, after V lost 2 bases and J lost 2 bases. The CDR3 is 16 residues long. CDR1 and CDR2 from the germline V gene are KGHSH and LQKENI. CDR3 bases: TGTGCCAGCTCACCAAATAGCGGGAGTAACACCGGGGAGCTGTTTTTT. It codes for CASSPNSGSNTGELFF.

Only one count was recorded for this clone. The genes are TRBV7-4 and TRBJ1-2, with D possibly being TRBD1 (5 bases). This CDR3 has 17 amino acids. CDR1 and CDR2 (germline): SGHVT, SQSDAQ. In nucleotides, the CDR3 is TGTCCAATGTCGGTCCGAAACGACAGCCCAGCTAACTATGGCTACACCTTC. It encodes CPMSVRNDSPANYGYTF.

The J gene is TRBJ2-5, the V gene TRBV7-6; 8 bases agree with TRBD1. The J segment lost 1 base and the V segment lost 3 bases, leaving 7 bases of the junction unmatched. This CDR3 spans 16 amino acids. CDR1 is SGHVS and CDR2 is FNYEAQ in the germline V gene. The CDR3 nucleotides read TGTGCCAGCAGCTTTACCGGGACAGGAATCCAAGAGACCCAGTACTTC. This encodes CASSFTGTGIQETQYF.

The chain combines TRBV28 with TRBJ2-3; D uncertain. V was shortened by 8 bases and J by 6 bases, with 9 bases between the two germline ends. The CDR3 length is 11 residues. The V gene's germline CDR1 is MDHEN and CDR2 SYDVKM. The CDR3 spells CASRSFDTQYF. DNA of the CDR3: TGTGCCAGCCGGAGTTTCGATACGCAGTATTTT.

V is TRBV6-5 and J is TRBJ2-1, with TRBD1 matching 7 bases. CDR3 length: 12 amino acids. V trimming: 6 bases; J trimming: 12 bases; junction bases outside the gene matches: 8. CDR1 and CDR2 from the germline V gene are MNHEY and SVGAGI. The CDR3 region is CASSYDRARQFF. In DNA form, the CDR3 reads TGTGCCAGCAGCTACGACAGGGCACGGCAGTTCTTC.

This chain links TRBV11-2 with TRBJ2-1; a possible D gene is TRBD1 (6 bases). V shed 0 bases and J shed 9 bases, with 15 bases lying between them. Germline V gives CDR1 SGHAT, CDR2 FQNNGV. The CDR3 has 15 amino acids. The CDR3 is CASSLDRNRAIEQFF. The CDR3 region has the DNA TGTGCCAGCAGCTTAGATAGGAACAGGGCTATTGAGCAGTTCTTC.

The J gene is TRBJ1-4, the V gene TRBV27; 8 positions agree with TRBD1. CDR1 and CDR2 from the germline V gene are MNHEY and SMNVEV (reference sequence). With V trimmed by 4 bases and J by 11 bases, 0 bases remained unmatched. This CDR3 comprises 11 residues. CDR3 in amino acids: CASSYRGKLFF. CDR3 DNA: TGTGCCAGCAGTTACAGGGGGAAACTGTTTTTT.

The chain has TRBV9 and TRBJ1-2, with D perhaps TRBD1 (6 bases). Trimming shortened V by 2 bases and J by 1 base, and 12 bases separated the two germline ends. Per the germline V gene, CDR1 is SGDLS and CDR2 is YYNGEE. The CDR3 is 15 amino acids. The CDR3 coding sequence is TGTGCCAGCAGCGTTACAGGGAGTCTTAACTATGGCTACACCTTC. This sequence encodes CASSVTGSLNYGYTF.

The chain couples TRBV12-3 or TRBV12-4 to TRBJ1-1; 7 bases are shared with TRBD1. The trim removed 8 bases at V and 4 bases at J, leaving 7 bases unmatched. This CDR3 is built from 13 residues. The CDR3: CASVLQGSTEAFF. In nucleotides, the CDR3 is TGTGCCAGCGTTCTACAGGGGAGCACTGAAGCTTTCTTT.